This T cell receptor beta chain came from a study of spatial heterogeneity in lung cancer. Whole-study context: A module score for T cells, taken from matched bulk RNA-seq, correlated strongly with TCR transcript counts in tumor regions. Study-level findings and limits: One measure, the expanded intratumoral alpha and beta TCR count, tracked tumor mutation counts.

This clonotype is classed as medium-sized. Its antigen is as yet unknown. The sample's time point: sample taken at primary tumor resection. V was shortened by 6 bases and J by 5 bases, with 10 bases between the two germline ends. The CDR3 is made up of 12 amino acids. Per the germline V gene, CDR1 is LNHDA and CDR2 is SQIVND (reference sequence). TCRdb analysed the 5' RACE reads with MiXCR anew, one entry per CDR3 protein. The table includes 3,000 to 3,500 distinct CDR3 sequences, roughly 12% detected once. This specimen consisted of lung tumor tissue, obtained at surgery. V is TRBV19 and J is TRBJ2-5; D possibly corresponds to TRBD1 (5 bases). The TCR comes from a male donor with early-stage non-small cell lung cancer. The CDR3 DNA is TGTGCCAGTAGACTCTCAGGGGAGACCCAGTACTTC. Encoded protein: CASRLSGETQYF.